These 19 T cell receptor beta chains came from one sample sequenced in a study of post-analysis software for immune sequencing data. Study outcomes and limitations: Comparison of patients with controls showed 5 or 6 TRBV segments more frequent in patients, TRBV5-6, TRBV5-1 and TRBV20-1 among them.

Presence of unique molecular identifiers characterized the TCR beta cDNA libraries. TCRdb independently ran MiXCR on the PCR reads; one entry per CDR3 protein. The table includes some 690,000 distinct CDR3 sequences, about 27% detected once. No antigen has been identified for these receptors. Material for sequencing was blood. Receptor source: a girl aged 10-17 years with multiple sclerosis.

This clonotype was detected only a few times. This chain joins TRBV27 and TRBJ2-4, with D perhaps TRBD2 (6 bases). This CDR3 is 15 amino acids long. V was cut by 8 bases and J by 4 bases, with 18 bases left in between. The germline V gene encodes CDR1 MNHEY and CDR2 SMNVEV (reference sequence). CDR3 loop: CASGSTLAFKNIQYF. Written as DNA, the CDR3 is TGTGCCAGCGGTTCTACTCTAGCGTTTAAAAACATTCAGTACTTC.

V and J are TRBV24-1 and TRBJ2-7, with D tentatively TRBD1 (6 bases). The germline V gene encodes CDR1 KGHDR and CDR2 SFDVKD. CDR3 length: 14 amino acids. V lost 3 bases, J lost 6 bases, and 14 bases lay in between. The chain's CDR3 is CATSDGPGGREQYF. CDR3 sequence (DNA): TGTGCCACCAGTGATGGACCTGGGGGCCGCGAGCAGTACTTC.

CDR3: CASSRSSQGAGKNIQYF. The CDR3 DNA sequence: TGTGCCAGCAGCCGCTCTAGCCAGGGTGCTGGCAAAAACATTCAGTACTTC. The rearrangement uses TRBV7-2 and TRBJ2-4, with D perhaps given as TRBD1 or TRBD2 (5 bases each). This CDR3 is built from 17 residues. Germline CDR1 reads SGHTA; CDR2 reads FQGNSA. V dropped 5 bases and J dropped 3 bases, with 20 bases sitting between them.

A few counts support this clonotype. The rearrangement uses TRBV3-1 and TRBJ1-6; possible D gene TRBD1, 5 bases. CDR1 and CDR2 from the germline V gene are LGHDT and YNNKEL (reference sequence). The CDR3 extends over 14 amino acids. Trimming pared 4 bases from V and 13 bases from J, leaving 17 bases between. The chain's CDR3 is CASSPGAGISPLHF. The CDR3 bases are TGTGCCAGCAGCCCCGGTGCAGGGATATCGCCCCTCCACTTT.

The chain recombines TRBV9 with TRBJ2-3, with a weak D call TRBD2 (5 bases). The CDR3 is made up of 16 amino acids. Deletions cut 6 bases from V and 4 bases from J, with 21 bases between. Germline CDR1 is SGDLS and CDR2 is YYNGEE. The DNA for the CDR3 is TGTGCCAGCAACCCCGATGAGCGGAGGCCCCCAGATACGCAGTATTTT. Protein sequence: CASNPDERRPPDTQYF. The full variable domain, its missing parts supplied by reference TRBV9 and TRBJ2-3, is DSGVTQTPKHLITATGQRVTLRCSPRSGDLSVYWYQQSLDQGLQFLIQYYNGEERAKGNILERFSAQQFPDLHSELNLSSLELGDSALYFCASNPDERRPPDTQYFGPGTRLTVL.

This rearrangement joins TRBV5-1 to TRBJ1-5; 12 bases match TRBD1. Germline V lookup: CDR1 SGHRS, CDR2 YFSETQ. This CDR3 region has 15 residues. The V gene end was trimmed by 4 bases and the J gene end by 6 bases; junction bases not matched to a gene: 5. The CDR3 DNA reads as TGCGCCAGCAGCCAAGGGACAGGGGGCTTTCAGCCCCAGCATTTT. It is translated as CASSQGTGGFQPQHF. The full variable domain, with the rest looked up from reference TRBV5-1 and TRBJ1-5, is KAGVTQTPRYLIKTRGQQVTLSCSPISGHRSVSWYQQTPGQGLQFLFEYFSETQRNKGNFPGRFSGRQFSNSRSEMNVSTLELGDSALYLCASSQGTGGFQPQHFGDGTRLSIL.

This clonotype was seen a handful of times. CDR3 region: CASSLWGQAESPLHF. Here the CDR3 DNA reads TGTGCCAGCAGCTTATGGGGACAGGCGGAATCACCCCTCCACTTT. The rearrangement uses TRBV7-9 and TRBJ1-6; 8 bases agree with TRBD1. This CDR3 is 15 amino acids long. The ends lost 2 bases at V and 10 bases at J; junction bases unmatched: 7. Germline CDR1 reads SEHNR; CDR2 reads FQNEAQ (reference sequence). The variable domain in full, completed from reference TRBV7-9 and TRBJ1-6, reads DTGVSQNPRHKITKRGQNVTFRCDPISEHNRLYWYRQTLGQGPEFLTYFQNEAQLEKSRLLSDRFSAERPKGSFSTLEIQRTEQGDSAMYLCASSLWGQAESPLHFGNGTRLTVT.

The CDR3 loop reads CATSEPGGSGYTF. CDR3 sequence (DNA): TGTGCCACCAGTGAACCAGGGGGCTCAGGCTACACCTTC. This chain uses TRBV24-1 with TRBJ1-2, with 8 bases matching TRBD1. The CDR3 is 13 residues long. V shed 4 bases and J 8 bases; nucleotides not matched to a gene: 5. Germline CDR1 and CDR2: KGHDR and SFDVKD.

This clonotype was counted between two and nine times. The CDR3 sequence: CASSPRTSGNVDTQYF. The CDR3 DNA reads TGTGCCAGCAGCCCAAGGACTAGCGGGAACGTAGATACGCAGTATTTT. This chain connects TRBV7-8 to TRBJ2-3, with TRBD2 matching over 12 bases. V was pared by 5 bases and J by 5 bases, with 8 bases of the junction left unmatched. This CDR3 has 16 residues. Germline V gene sequence: CDR1 SGHVS, CDR2 FQNEAQ. The complete variable domain, with remaining parts taken from reference TRBV7-8 and TRBJ2-3, reads GAGVSQSPRYKVAKRGQDVALRCDPISGHVSLFWYQQALGQGPEFLTYFQNEAQLDKSGLPSDRFFAERPEGSVSTLKIQRTQQEDSAVYLCASSPRTSGNVDTQYFGPGTRLTVL.

Only a few counts were recorded for this clonotype. The chain links TRBV18 to TRBJ2-5; maybe TRBD2 (6 bases). Germline CDR1 reads KGHSH; CDR2 reads LQKENI. The CDR3 extends over 14 amino acids. The V and J ends lost 6 bases and 5 bases respectively, with 16 bases between them. The CDR3 sequence: CASSSEGIGETQYF. CDR3 DNA sequence: TGTGCCAGCTCGTCGGAGGGGATTGGCGAGACCCAGTACTTC.

The sample holds many counts of this clonotype. The chain is built from TRBV9 and TRBJ2-1; perhaps TRBD2 as D (8 bases). The CDR3 is 16 amino acids. V was cut by 3 bases and J by 10 bases, with 23 bases left in between. From germline, CDR1 is SGDLS and CDR2 YYNGEE. As DNA, the CDR3 is TGTGCCAGCAGCGCAGGAGGGAGCGGGAGCAGGGGGGAGCAGTTCTTC. This encodes CASSAGGSGSRGEQFF.

This clonotype appeared a few times. V gene TRBV29-1 combines with J gene TRBJ1-2; D unresolved. Germline CDR1 is SQVTM and CDR2 is ANQGSEA. Trimming pared 7 bases from V and 6 bases from J, leaving 9 bases between. The CDR3 loop spans 10 amino acids. This CDR3 reads CSGSGDGYTF. As DNA, the CDR3 is TGCAGCGGGTCCGGGGATGGCTACACCTTC.

The V gene is TRBV6-2 or TRBV6-3, the J gene TRBJ2-1, with D uncertain. V lost 3 bases, J lost 6 bases, and 27 bases lay in between. The CDR3 length is 19 residues. Per the germline V gene, CDR1 is MNHEY and CDR2 is SVGEGT. Here the CDR3 reads CASSYLETKYRWYLNEQFF. The CDR3 DNA reads as TGTGCCAGCAGTTATCTAGAAACGAAATACCGGTGGTACCTCAATGAGCAGTTCTTC.

This chain uses TRBV11-2 with TRBJ1-2; D not resolved. Germline V gene data show CDR1 as SGHAT and CDR2 as FQNNGV. V shed 4 bases and J shed 2 bases, with 5 bases lying between them. CDR3 size: 12 residues. Written as DNA, the CDR3 is TGTGCCAGCAGCTGGCGGAACTATGGCTACACCTTC. Its translation is CASSWRNYGYTF.

This clonotype has ten or more counts. This chain connects TRBV20-1 to TRBJ2-3; TRBD1 aligns across 12 bases. V lost 3 bases, J lost 2 bases, and 6 bases stayed unmatched. The CDR3 loop spans 16 amino acids. Germline CDR1 reads DFQATT; CDR2 reads SNEGSKA (reference sequence). The CDR3 bases are TGCAGTGCTAGGGCCGGGACAGGGGGCTTCACAGATACGCAGTATTTT. Translation: CSARAGTGGFTDTQYF.

This clonotype was seen repeatedly, ten times or more. J is TRBJ2-1 and V is TRBV3-1; perhaps TRBD2 as D (6 bases). Germline V gene lookup returns CDR1 LGHDT and CDR2 YNNKEL (reference sequence). This CDR3 comprises 13 residues. V lost 0 bases, J lost 9 bases, and 9 bases lay in between. The CDR3 coding sequence is TGTGCCAGCAGCCAAGATCGGGAGACTGAGCAGTTCTTC. This translates into CASSQDRETEQFF.

This clonotype was observed a handful of times. The chain carries TRBV12-3 or TRBV12-4 and TRBJ2-4; D is possibly TRBD2 (5 bases). This CDR3 spans 17 amino acids. V was cut by 3 bases and J by 15 bases, with 30 bases left in between. CDR3: CASSFMRSALASVFMYF. The CDR3, as DNA: TGTGCCAGCAGTTTCATGAGGTCTGCGCTAGCATCCGTCTTTATGTACTTC.

The chain is built from TRBV6-2 or TRBV6-3 and TRBJ2-1, with 9 bases lining up with TRBD2. The CDR3 spans 16 residues. CDR1 MNHEY and CDR2 SVGEGT come from the germline V gene. J was trimmed by 5 bases and V by 6 bases; bases with no gene match: 11. CDR3 protein: CASRQSSGGLNNEQFF. The CDR3 coding sequence is TGTGCCAGCAGACAAAGTAGCGGGGGCCTGAACAATGAGCAGTTCTTC.

In this sample, this clonotype turned up many times. The chain uses TRBV10-3 and TRBJ1-2; D call uncertain. The V end lost 6 bases, the J end lost 8 bases, and 13 bases lay between the germline ends. This CDR3 is 12 amino acids long. Germline loops: CDR1 ENHRY, CDR2 SYGVKD. As DNA, the CDR3 is TGTGCCATCAGCCCTCCCGGAGGAGGCTACACCTTC. Its protein is CAISPPGGGYTF.